This passage covers 23 T cell receptor delta chains from one sample sequenced in a study of γδ T cells in repeated Plasmodium falciparum infection. TCRdb called clones from the multiplex PCR reads again using CATT. The data show around 86,000 delta-chain clones, roughly 1.4% seen once. Bulk repertoires came from Vgamma9/Vdelta2+ or Vdelta2-negative gammadelta T cells flow-sorted from PBMC. The specimen was gamma-delta T cells from blood. The receptors stem from a pool of human donors (malaria-infected and uninfected, not separated).

On this clone: A junction boundary mismatches the germline segment, possibly from a read error. The V call is TRDV1, the J call TRDJ1; the D gene is possibly TRDD3 (5 bases). The J gene, missing from TCRdb, was assigned here through DNA to germline matching. This CDR3 spans 15 amino acids. Germline V gene lookup returns CDR1 TSWWSYY and CDR2 QGS. The CDR3 is CAFGEFPRRADKLIF. The CDR3 coding sequence is TGTGCTTTTGGGGAATTCCCCCGGAGAGCCGATAAACTCATCTTT.

The table lists this clone with many counts. TCRdb's entry gives the protein of a much larger clone, which mismatches this DNA's translation at residue 9, likely from a read error; the protein reported here is translated from the DNA. The chain links TRDV2 to TRDJ1, with 7 bases aligning to TRDD3. Germline CDR1 and CDR2: GEAIGNYY and EKD. The ends lost 3 bases at V and 0 bases at J; junction bases unmatched: 15. This CDR3 has 18 residues. DNA of the CDR3: TGTGCCTGTGACCCCCTTACTGGGGAATCCCCCGACACCGATAAACTCATCTTT. This sequence encodes CACDPLTGESPDTDKLIF.

This clone was found many times. The protein held in TCRdb is that of a much larger clone and does not match this DNA's translation at residue 15, likely because of a read error; the protein shown is translated from the DNA. The V gene corresponds to TRDV2; no J gene was called. The CDR3 consists of 17 residues. Germline V lookup: CDR1 GEAIGNYY, CDR2 EKD. CDR3 in amino acids: CACDTVARLVYTDKPIF. CDR3 coding DNA: TGTGCCTGTGACACAGTTGCCCGTCTGGTGTACACCGATAAACCCATCTTT.

With respect to this clone: Translating this DNA gives a protein that differs at residue 9 from the TCRdb one, which belongs to a much larger clone; a read error is likely, and the protein shown is this translation. The V and J genes are TRDV1 and TRDJ1, with D perhaps matching TRDD3 (5 bases). This CDR3 is 17 amino acids long. Germline assignment: CDR1 TSWWSYY and CDR2 QGS. V shed 8 bases and J shed 0 bases, with 22 bases lying between them. For the CDR3, the DNA is TGTGCTCTTAAGAAAGGTAGCTGGGTGAAGTACACCGATAAACTCATCTTT. Protein sequence: CALKKGSWVKYTDKLIF.

A remark on this clone: Given a far larger clone just one base away, this is likely a sequencing read error. Other DNA sequences in the same sample also yield this CDR3. The V and J genes are TRDV1 and TRDJ1, with TRDD3 as a possible D gene (7 bases). Germline matching of the DNA provided the J gene here, since TCRdb leaves it blank. V was pared by 0 bases and J by 0 bases, with 26 bases between. There are 21 residues in the CDR3. The germline CDR1 and CDR2 sequences are TSWWSYY and QGS. DNA of the CDR3: TGTGCTCTTGGGGAACTTTGCTCCTACAACCTCTGGGGGTTCTACACCGATAAACTCATCTTT. Translation: CALGELCSYNLWGFYTDKLIF.

On this clone itself: This DNA's translation and the protein TCRdb lists, from a much larger clone, do not match at residue 8, likely due to a read error; the protein shown is translated from the DNA. The genes are TRDV1 and TRDJ1; TRDD2 is a possible D gene (6 bases). The CDR3 spans 22 residues. Trimming shortened V by 6 bases and J by 0 bases, and 35 bases separated the two germline ends. Germline-derived CDR1 and CDR2 are TSWWSYY and QGS. The CDR3 here is CALGPQAVLQPLLHHDTDKLIF. In nucleotides, the CDR3 is TGTGCTCTTGGTCCGCAAGCCGTCCTACAACCACTACTTCATCACGACACCGATAAACTCATCTTT.

This clone came up a few times. TCRdb's protein, taken from a much larger clone, differs from this DNA's translation at residue 7, likely owing to a read error; the protein displayed comes from the DNA. The V and J genes are TRDV1 and TRDJ1; possible D gene TRDD3, 5 bases. CDR3 length: 24 amino acids. Germline CDR1 reads TSWWSYY; CDR2 reads QGS. The ends were cut back, 0 bases at V and 0 bases at J, with 35 bases in the middle. The CDR3 here is CALGELKPFLSIRDQTMYTDKLIF. The CDR3 nucleotides read TGTGCTCTTGGGGAACTAAAGCCGTTTCTCTCCATCAGGGATCAAACGATGTACACCGATAAACTCATCTTT.

On this clone itself: Translating this DNA gives a protein that differs at residue 3 from the TCRdb one, which belongs to a much larger clone; a read error is likely, and the protein shown is this translation. The rearrangement joins TRDV3 to TRDJ1; 13 bases are a match to TRDD3. No J gene is reported in TCRdb; it was inferred here by comparing the DNA with germline. Germline lookup yields CDR1 TVYSNPD and CDR2 GDNSRS (reference sequence). J was trimmed by 7 bases and V by 5 bases; bases with no gene match: 25. The CDR3 runs 19 residues. This chain's CDR3 is CALIPTSTYWGIRKAKLIF. Written as DNA, the CDR3 is TGTGCCCTTATCCCTACTTCCACCTACTGGGGGATACGTAAGGCTAAACTCATCTTT.

This clone turned up a few times. This is likely an artifact of a read error, given a far larger clone one base away. Other DNA sequences within the sample encode an identical CDR3. Called V gene: TRDV2; the J gene was not called; the table names TRDD3, a call not compared with the DNA. Per germline, CDR1 GEAIGNYY and CDR2 EKD. The CDR3 spans 15 residues. This chain's CDR3 is CACDTVEEDTDKLIF. In nucleotides, the CDR3 is TGTGCCTGTGACACCGTAGAAGAGGATACCGATAAGCTCATCTTT.

Worth noting for this clone: The translation of this DNA and the TCRdb protein of a much larger clone differ at residue 3, probably owing to a read error; the protein shown here is translated from the DNA. The chain carries TRDV1 and TRDJ1; 8 bases agree with TRDD2. In the absence of a J gene in TCRdb, the DNA was matched to germline to assign it here. From germline, CDR1 is TSWWSYY and CDR2 QGS. There are 23 residues in the CDR3. The CDR3 spells CAPGELKIFLLTPGIMYTDKLIF. The CDR3 nucleotides read TGTGCTCCTGGGGAACTCAAAATCTTCCTACTGACCCCGGGGATCATGTACACCGATAAACTCATCTTT.

This clone was seen more than once but under ten times. TCRdb pairs this DNA with a much larger clone's protein that differs at residue 6, likely a read error; the protein shown was translated from the DNA. The chain employs TRDV3 and TRDJ1; D is possibly TRDD3 (5 bases). CDR3 size: 16 residues. Trimming removed 0 bases at V and 0 bases at J, with 17 bases between. In germline, CDR1 is TVYSNPD, CDR2 GDNSRS (reference sequence). The CDR3 loop is CAFSYRGALYTDKLIF. The CDR3 DNA reads as TGTGCCTTTAGTTACCGGGGGGCCCTGTACACCGATAAACTCATCTTT.

This clone was seen a handful of times. TCRdb's protein for this DNA is that of a much larger clone and differs from the translation at residue 15, likely a read error; the protein shown is the DNA translation. J is TRDJ1 and V is TRDV1; D tentatively fits TRDD2 or TRDD3 (5 bases each). This CDR3 has 21 residues. Germline V gives CDR1 TSWWSYY, CDR2 QGS. The V gene lost 0 bases and the J gene lost 0 bases, with 26 bases spanning the gap. DNA of the CDR3: TGTGCTCTTGGGGAACTGGGCCTCCTCCTTCTTACGGGGAGGCACACCGATAAACTCATCTTT. It is translated as CALGELGLLLLTGRHTDKLIF.

There are a few counts of this clone. The CDR3 region has the DNA TGTGCTCTTGGGGAAAATTTAGGCTTCCTCACTGGGGGATACGAGGCAGCACAACTCTTCTTT. Translation: CALGENLGFLTGGYEAAQLFF. The rearrangement uses TRDV1 and TRDJ2; 13 bases map to TRDD3. The J gene comes from matching the DNA to germline here; TCRdb lacks it. Germline V CDR1 and CDR2: TSWWSYY, QGS. J lost 6 bases, V lost 2 bases, and 18 bases had no gene match. This CDR3 has 21 amino acids.

This clone has only a few counts. With a much larger clone just one base away, this may be a read error. The chain links TRDV1 to TRDJ2, with a weak D call TRDD3 (6 bases). The J gene is not listed in TCRdb, so it was assigned here from a DNA match to germline. The CDR3 totals 17 residues. Germline V gene data show CDR1 as TSWWSYY and CDR2 as QGS. The CDR3 sequence: CALGDRWGPTLTAQLFF. DNA of the CDR3: TGTGCTCTTGGGGATCGCTGGGGTCCGACTTTAACAGCACAACTCTTCTTT.

This clone was seen only a few times. TCRdb's listed protein matches a much larger clone and diverges from this DNA's translation at residue 10, likely through a read error; the protein shown comes from the DNA. The V call is TRDV1, the J call TRDJ1; 8 positions match TRDD3. TCRdb supplies no J gene; here it was assigned by aligning the nucleotide sequence to germline. CDR3 length equals 22 residues. J was trimmed by 3 bases and V by 3 bases; bases with no gene match: 27. Germline V gene sequence: CDR1 TSWWSYY, CDR2 QGS. The DNA for the CDR3 is TGTGCTCTTGGGGAGCCCAATACAGCTCTGATACTGGGGGTCCTCCTGCCCGATAAACTCATCTTT. It translates to CALGEPNTALILGVLLPDKLIF.

In its sample, this clone was seen a few times. This may be a read error: a much more frequent sequence differs by one nucleotide. The rearrangement uses TRDV1 and TRDJ2; TRDD3 aligns across 11 bases. Germline V lookup: CDR1 TSWWSYY, CDR2 QGS. There are 27 residues in the CDR3. In nucleotides, the CDR3 is TGTGCTCTTGGGGAACTAGTTCTACCCGGAGGGGTGTACTGGGGGATAAGCCTTCCGACTTTGACAGCACAGCTCTTCTTT. It translates to CALGELVLPGGVYWGISLPTLTAQLFF.

This clone was picked up a small number of times. This DNA's translation differs at residue 17 from TCRdb's protein, which comes from a much larger clone; a read error is likely, and the protein shown is translated from the DNA. The genes are TRDV1 and TRDJ1; TRDD3 might be the D (6 bases). V shed 3 bases and J shed 3 bases, with 35 bases lying between them. CDR3 length: 22 residues. The germline CDR1 and CDR2 sequences are TSWWSYY and QGS. CDR3 coding DNA: TGTGCTCTTGGGGACCATCACTACTTCTTTCACTGGGCCGCCCTCCGTGCCGATAAACTCATCTTT. It codes for CALGDHHYFFHWAALRADKLIF.

This clone was counted at least ten times. Other DNA sequences in this specimen translate into the identical CDR3. The V and J genes are TRDV1 and TRDJ1, with D perhaps matching TRDD2 (5 bases). Germline V CDR1 and CDR2: TSWWSYY, QGS. V shed 4 bases and J shed 0 bases, with 30 bases lying between them. This CDR3 has 21 amino acids. The CDR3 protein is CALGVLASIPTPVVYTDKLIF. CDR3 in DNA: TGTGCTCTTGGGGTCCTGGCCTCGATCCCTACCCCGGTCGTTTACACCGATAAACTCATCTTT.

This clone has at least ten counts. Other nucleotide sequences in the sample specify the same CDR3. The V gene is TRDV1, the J gene TRDJ1; no clear D. Germline V gives CDR1 TSWWSYY, CDR2 QGS. The CDR3 has 20 residues. V lost 5 bases, J lost 3 bases, and 31 bases lay in between. CDR3 residues: CALGPISLALPRGDSDKLIF. The CDR3 coding sequence is TGTGCTCTTGGGCCTATCTCCCTGGCCCTCCCCCGAGGCGATTCCGATAAACTCATCTTT.

This clone came up a few times. A far larger clone differs by one base, so this is likely a read error. Other DNA sequences in this specimen translate into the identical CDR3. V and J are TRDV2 and TRDJ2; D is ambiguous. With 7 bases removed from V and 4 bases from J, the gap between germline ends came to 18 bases. CDR1 is GEAIGNYY, CDR2 EKD, per germline. The CDR3 contains 15 residues. In DNA, the CDR3 is TGTGCCTGCGACCCTCGGAGCGGTCCGACAGCACAACTCTTCTTT. Translated, it gives CACDPRSGPTAQLFF.

This clone appeared many times. It is likely a read error: a sequence one base away is far more abundant. J is TRDJ1 and V is TRDV1; a weak D match, TRDD3 (7 bases). CDR3 size: 28 residues. CDR1 is TSWWSYY and CDR2 is QGS in the germline V gene. V lost 1 base and J lost 3, with 51 bases in between. CDR3 region: CALGERKDERGKSLRIPRGGWSADKLIF. CDR3 nucleotide sequence: TGTGCTCTTGGGGAACGAAAGGACGAAAGGGGAAAGTCCCTACGTATTCCTAGGGGGGGATGGTCGGCCGATAAACTCATCTTT.

Ten or more counts support this clone. The chain carries TRDV1 and TRDJ1, with TRDD3 as a possible D gene (6 bases). Germline V lookup: CDR1 TSWWSYY, CDR2 QGS. This CDR3 has 16 residues. V was shortened by 6 bases and J by 2 bases, with 19 bases between the two germline ends. The CDR3 loop is CALGLTVYWATDKLIF. The CDR3 DNA reads as TGTGCTCTTGGACTAACCGTCTACTGGGCTACCGATAAACTCATCTTT.

This clone was seen a handful of times. A read error is likely here: a far larger clone is one base away. The identical CDR3 is also encoded by other nucleotide sequences in the sample. The J gene was not called, though the V gene is TRDV2; the D segment call TRDD3 is taken from the table without a DNA check. Germline CDR1 GEAIGNYY, CDR2 EKD. The CDR3 runs 15 residues. The CDR3 DNA sequence: TGTGCCTGTGGCGTGCTGGGGGCCTACACCGATAAGCTCATCTTT. Residues: CACGVLGAYTDKLIF.